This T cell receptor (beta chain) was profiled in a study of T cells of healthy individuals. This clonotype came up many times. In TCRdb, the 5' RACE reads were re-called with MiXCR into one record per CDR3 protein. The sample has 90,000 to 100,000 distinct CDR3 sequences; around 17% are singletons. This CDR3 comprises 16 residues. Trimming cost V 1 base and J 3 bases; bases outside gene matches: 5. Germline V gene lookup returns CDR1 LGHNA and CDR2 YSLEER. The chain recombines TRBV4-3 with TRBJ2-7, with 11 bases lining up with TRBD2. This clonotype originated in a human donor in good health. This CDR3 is CASSQGPGLADYEQYF. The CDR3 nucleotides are TGCGCCAGCAGCCAAGGTCCGGGACTAGCGGACTACGAGCAGTACTTC.